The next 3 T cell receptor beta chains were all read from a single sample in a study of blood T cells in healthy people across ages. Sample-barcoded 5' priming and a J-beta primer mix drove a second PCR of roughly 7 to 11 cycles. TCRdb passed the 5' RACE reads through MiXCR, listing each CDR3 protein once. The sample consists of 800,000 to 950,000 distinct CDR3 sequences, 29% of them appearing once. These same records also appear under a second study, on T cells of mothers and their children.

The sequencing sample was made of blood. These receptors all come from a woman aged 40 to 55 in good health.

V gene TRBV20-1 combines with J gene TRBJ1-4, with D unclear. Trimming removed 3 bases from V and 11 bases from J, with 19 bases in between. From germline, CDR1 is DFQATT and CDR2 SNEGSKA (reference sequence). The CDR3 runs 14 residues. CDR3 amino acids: CSASHQQLMGKLFF. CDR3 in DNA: TGCAGTGCTAGCCATCAACAGCTAATGGGGAAACTGTTTTTT.

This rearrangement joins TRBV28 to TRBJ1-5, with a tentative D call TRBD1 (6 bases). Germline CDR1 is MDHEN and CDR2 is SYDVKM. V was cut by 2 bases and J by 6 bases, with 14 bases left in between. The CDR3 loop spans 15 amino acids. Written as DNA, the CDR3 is TGTGCCAGCAGTTTAGGGCCAGGGGTTGGTCAGCCCCAGCATTTT. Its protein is CASSLGPGVGQPQHF.

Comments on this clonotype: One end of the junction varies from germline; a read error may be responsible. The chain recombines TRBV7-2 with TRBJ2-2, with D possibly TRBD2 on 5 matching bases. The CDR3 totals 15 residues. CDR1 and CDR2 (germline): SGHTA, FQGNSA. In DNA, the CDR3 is TGTGCCAGCAGCTTAGTGGATGTAAGCGTCGGGGAGTTGTTTTTT. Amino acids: CASSLVDVSVGELFF.